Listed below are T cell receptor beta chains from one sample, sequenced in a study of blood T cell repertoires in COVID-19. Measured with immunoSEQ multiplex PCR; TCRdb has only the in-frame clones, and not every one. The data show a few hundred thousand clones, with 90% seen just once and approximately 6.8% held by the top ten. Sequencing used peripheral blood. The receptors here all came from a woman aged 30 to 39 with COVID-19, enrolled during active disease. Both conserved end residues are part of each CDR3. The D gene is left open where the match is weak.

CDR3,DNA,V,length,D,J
CSARSGTGSEQYF,TGCAGCGCCCGGAGCGGCACAGGGTCCGAGCAGTACTTC,TRBV29-1,13,NA,TRBJ2-7
CASSLAVVTVSWQYF,TGTGCCAGCAGCTTAGCGGTTGTGACAGTAAGCTGGCAGTACTTC,TRBV7-2,15,NA,TRBJ2-7
CASSLTGGSNQPQHF,TGCGCCAGCAGTTTGACAGGGGGCAGCAATCAGCCCCAGCATTTT,TRBV5-1,15,TRBD1,TRBJ1-5
CASSPQGAGFGSPLHF,TGTGCCAGCAGTCCACAGGGGGCGGGATTCGGATCACCCCTCCACTTT,TRBV28,16,TRBD1,TRBJ1-6
CASSKRTSGSLAYNEQFF,TGTGCCAGCAGCAAGCGCACTAGCGGGAGTTTAGCCTACAATGAGCAGTTCTTC,TRBV21-1,18,NA,TRBJ2-1
CASSVGVAGVDEQFF,TGTGCCAGCAGCGTAGGGGTAGCGGGAGTTGATGAGCAGTTCTTC,TRBV9,15,TRBD2,TRBJ2-1
CASSRGPNTEAFF,TGTGCCAGCAGTCGAGGGCCTAACACTGAAGCTTTCTTT,TRBV28,13,NA,TRBJ1-1
CASSYSLRVSYNEQFF,TGTGCCAGCAGTTACTCGTTACGAGTTTCCTACAATGAGCAGTTCTTC,TRBV6-5,16,NA,TRBJ2-1
CASSQDKSGTNYGYTF,TGCGCCAGCAGCCAAGACAAGTCAGGGACTAACTATGGCTACACCTTC,TRBV4-1,16,NA,TRBJ1-2
CASSGGTGSNYGYTF,TGTGCCAGCAGTGGTGGGACAGGGAGCAACTATGGCTACACCTTC,TRBV2,15,TRBD1,TRBJ1-2
CASSITVLNTEAFF,TGTGCCAGTAGTATAACGGTCCTGAACACTGAAGCTTTCTTT,TRBV19,14,NA,TRBJ1-1
CAVKPGGRSGDTQYF,TGTGCCGTAAAGCCGGGCGGGAGGAGTGGAGATACGCAGTATTTT,TRBV19,15,TRBD2,TRBJ2-3
CSEGQVNTEAFF,TGCAGCGAGGGACAGGTGAACACTGAAGCTTTCTTT,TRBV29-1,12,TRBD1,TRBJ1-1